Below are 27 T cell receptor beta chains sequenced from a single sample in a study of blood T cells in healthy people across ages. A second about 6 to 12 cycle PCR used barcoded and J-beta primers. TCRdb re-derived calls from the 5' RACE reads in MiXCR, one entry per CDR3 protein. Here the sample spans about 730,000 distinct CDR3 sequences, 40% to 45% being singletons. Sequenced input: blood. All receptors come from a woman in her sixties or seventies in good health.

This clonotype was detected a few times. The chain uses TRBV6-6 and TRBJ2-1; D gene ambiguous. The V end was cut by 3 bases, the J end by 7 bases, with 10 bases between. Germline V gene sequence: CDR1 MNHNY, CDR2 SVGAGI (reference sequence). The CDR3 contains 13 residues. The CDR3 loop is CASSYTLDNEQFF. The CDR3 DNA reads TGTGCCAGCAGTTATACCCTAGATAATGAGCAGTTCTTC.

The rearrangement joins TRBV20-1 to TRBJ1-5; unclear D gene. The ends were cut back, 2 bases at V and 1 base at J, with 9 bases in the middle. Per the germline V gene, CDR1 is DFQATT and CDR2 is SNEGSKA (reference sequence). This CDR3 contains 14 residues. CDR3 residues: CSARHGSSNQPQHF. CDR3 nucleotides: TGCAGTGCTAGACATGGATCGAGCAATCAGCCCCAGCATTTT.

The V and J genes are TRBV20-1 and TRBJ2-2; TRBD2 is a possible D gene (7 bases). The germline V and J ends were trimmed by 5 bases and 7 bases, with 20 bases remaining between them. Germline V CDR1 and CDR2: DFQATT, SNEGSKA (reference sequence). The CDR3 spans 15 residues. CDR3 nucleotide sequence: TGCAGTGCTGGAACGGGGGGCGGCTGGGGCGGGGAGCTGTTTTTT. Its translation: CSAGTGGGWGGELFF.

The sample holds many counts of this clonotype. The chain's CDR3 is CSVEGPPRDAGTDTQYF. CDR3 nucleotides: TGCAGCGTTGAAGGACCTCCCAGAGATGCTGGCACAGATACGCAGTATTTT. The genes are TRBV29-1 and TRBJ2-3; D remains unclear. V was pared by 1 base and J by 1 base, with 18 bases between. The CDR3 spans 17 residues. Germline CDR1 SQVTM, CDR2 ANQGSEA.

On this clonotype: This clone may be a read error of a much larger clone one base away. The V and J genes are TRBV6-4 and TRBJ2-1; 10 bases are shared with TRBD2. The V and J ends lost 6 bases and 5 bases, in that order; junction bases with no gene match: 7. CDR3 length: 15 amino acids. The germline gives CDR1 MRHNA, CDR2 SNTAGT. The CDR3 DNA follows: TGTGCCAGCAGAAGGGGACTAGCGAGGGACAATGAGCAGTTCTTC. Residues: CASRRGLARDNEQFF.

A few counts support this clonotype. The chain is built from TRBV12-3 or TRBV12-4 and TRBJ2-6, with D possibly being TRBD2 (6 bases). The CDR3 totals 16 residues. Deletions cut 7 bases from V and 2 bases from J, with 15 bases between. The CDR3 region has the DNA TGTGCCAGCACCGCCTTTCCGGGAGCTGGGGCCAACGTCCTGACTTTC. Translation gives CASTAFPGAGANVLTF.

This chain joins TRBV18 and TRBJ2-6; D possibly corresponds to TRBD1 (5 bases). CDR3 length equals 14 residues. Per the germline V gene, CDR1 is KGHSH and CDR2 is LQKENI. V dropped 6 bases and J dropped 4 bases, with 10 bases sitting between them. The CDR3 loop reads CASSPGKGANVLTF. As DNA, the CDR3 is TGTGCCAGCTCTCCAGGGAAAGGGGCCAACGTCCTGACTTTC.

The chain links TRBV3-1 to TRBJ2-2; TRBD1 matches 9 bases. The V segment lost 1 base and the J segment 7 bases; nucleotides outside the gene matches: 7. The germline gives CDR1 LGHDT, CDR2 YNNKEL (reference sequence). CDR3 length: 16 residues. CDR3 amino acids: CASSQGGQGSHGELFF. The CDR3 DNA follows: TGTGCCAGCAGCCAAGGAGGACAGGGGAGTCACGGGGAGCTGTTTTTT.

As to this clonotype: A junction end diverges from the germline sequence, so it may reflect a read error. The chain combines TRBV12-3 or TRBV12-4 with TRBJ2-3; 8 bases map to TRBD1. The CDR3 extends over 14 amino acids. CDR3 residues: CASSSTDRGDRQYF. CDR3 nucleotide sequence: TGTGCCAGCAGTTCCACCGACAGGGGAGATAGGCAGTATTTT.

This clonotype has a single count. The rearrangement links TRBV3-1 to TRBJ2-7, with 11 bases aligning to TRBD1. The CDR3 is made up of 18 amino acids. V shed 0 bases, J shed 0 bases, and the junction held 7 bases outside the gene matches. The germline V gene encodes CDR1 LGHDT and CDR2 YNNKEL (reference sequence). The CDR3 nucleotides read TGTGCCAGCAGCCAAGACCGCAGGGGACAGGGGGGCTCCTACGAGCAGTACTTC. This codes for CASSQDRRGQGGSYEQYF.

The chain uses TRBV9 and TRBJ2-5; tentatively, D is TRBD1 (5 bases). The germline V gene has CDR1 SGDLS and CDR2 YYNGEE. The CDR3 extends over 15 amino acids. The ends were cut back, 3 bases at V and 5 bases at J, with 17 bases in the middle. The CDR3 DNA reads TGTGCCAGCAGCGCCCAAGGGGTTTATGGGGAGACCCAGTACTTC. It codes for CASSAQGVYGETQYF.

The V and J genes are TRBV29-1 and TRBJ2-3; D call uncertain. CDR1 is SQVTM, CDR2 ANQGSEA, per germline. Deletions cut 4 bases from V and 5 bases from J, with 13 bases between. This CDR3 has 13 amino acids. The DNA of the CDR3 is TGCAGCGTTGTTTTCTCTAGTCAAGATACGCAGTATTTT. Its protein product is CSVVFSSQDTQYF.

On this clonotype itself: Given a much more abundant clone one base away, this may be a read error. This chain links TRBV7-2 with TRBJ2-3; D may correspond to TRBD1 or TRBD2 (5 bases each). The ends were cut back, 5 bases at V and 11 bases at J, with 20 bases in the middle. The germline gives CDR1 SGHTA, CDR2 FQGNSA. CDR3 length: 14 residues. The chain's CDR3 is CASSLGTLLEVQYF. The CDR3 DNA reads as TGTGCCAGCAGCCTCGGGACCCTATTGGAGGTGCAGTATTTT.

At least ten counts were recorded for this clonotype. This chain links TRBV15 with TRBJ2-1; TRBD2 agrees at 7 bases. This CDR3 has 15 residues. Germline V gene sequence: CDR1 LNHNV, CDR2 YYDKDF (reference sequence). V was clipped by 8 bases and J by 1 base; unmatched bases: 8. The chain's CDR3 is CATSYASGSYNEQFF. CDR3 nucleotide sequence: TGTGCCACCTCGTATGCTAGCGGATCCTACAATGAGCAGTTCTTC.

This clonotype was recorded at least ten times. J is TRBJ2-1 and V is TRBV7-3; TRBD1 matches at 7 bases. CDR3 size: 14 residues. CDR1 and CDR2 (germline): SGHTA, FQGTGA. After removal of 5 bases from V and 8 bases from J, the junction contained 9 bases not matched to a gene. In nucleotides, the CDR3 is TGTGCCAGCAGCCCCAAAACCCAGGGGGATGAGCAGTTCTTC. Translating it yields CASSPKTQGDEQFF.

This clonotype was found a few times. The chain recombines TRBV7-3 with TRBJ2-5, with D possibly called TRBD1 or TRBD2 (5 bases each). V lost 3 bases to trimming and J lost 11 bases, with 19 bases between them. There are 14 residues in the CDR3. CDR1 and CDR2 from the germline V gene are SGHTA and FQGTGA. CDR3 DNA sequence: TGTGCCAGCAGCTTTGGGGGACCCTACAATGAGCAGTACTTC. Amino acid sequence: CASSFGGPYNEQYF.

The chain recombines TRBV6-1 with TRBJ2-7; 8 nucleotides align to TRBD1. The CDR3 runs 13 residues. Trimming removed 10 bases from V and 4 bases from J; junction bases left unmatched: 9. Germline CDR1 is MNHNS and CDR2 is SASEGT. The CDR3 loop reads CAIAPGQEYEQYF. The CDR3 region has the DNA TGTGCCATCGCTCCGGGACAGGAGTACGAGCAGTACTTC.

The rearrangement uses TRBV6-2 or TRBV6-3 and TRBJ1-5; TRBD1 agrees at 8 bases. The V gene's germline CDR1 is MNHEY and CDR2 SVGEGT. Trimming at V came to 7 bases and at J to 6 bases, leaving 11 bases not matched to a gene. The CDR3 covers 15 residues. CDR3 DNA: TGTGCCAGCACCTCAGGACAGGGAGATAGTCAGCCCCAGCATTTT. It specifies CASTSGQGDSQPQHF.

This clonotype came up a few times. The DNA for the CDR3 is TGTGCCAGCAGCCAAGATGTGGCAGAGAGGGAGCAGTACTTC. It is translated as CASSQDVAEREQYF. V usage is TRBV3-1 and J usage is TRBJ2-7; D remains ambiguous. Germline assignment: CDR1 LGHDT and CDR2 YNNKEL (reference sequence). The CDR3 contains 14 residues. Trimming took 0 bases from V and 7 from J, leaving 13 bases between them.

The J gene is TRBJ1-5, the V gene TRBV7-2; unclear D gene. Germline loops: CDR1 SGHTA, CDR2 FQGNSA. Trimming took 2 bases from V and 1 from J, leaving 9 bases between them. The CDR3 spans 15 residues. CDR3 bases: TGTGCCAGCAGCTTAAAATCGGGAAGCAATCAGCCCCAGCATTTT. Translated, it gives CASSLKSGSNQPQHF. The full variable domain, its missing parts supplied by reference TRBV7-2 and TRBJ1-5, is GAGVSQSPSNKVTEKGKDVELRCDPISGHTALYWYRQSLGQGLEFLIYFQGNSAPDKSGLPSDRFSAERTGGSVSTLTIQRTQQEDSAVYLCASSLKSGSNQPQHFGDGTRLSIL.

In its sample, this clonotype was seen many times. The rearrangement links TRBV10-3 to TRBJ2-1; the match to TRBD1 covers 8 bases. Unmatched junction bases numbered 9, after V lost 9 bases and J lost 8 bases. CDR3 length equals 13 residues. The germline V gene encodes CDR1 ENHRY and CDR2 SYGVKD. This chain's CDR3 is CAMSDRVRDEQFF. The CDR3 DNA follows: TGTGCCATGTCGGACAGGGTCCGGGATGAGCAGTTCTTC.

With regard to this clonotype: Mismatch with germline at one junction end may stem from a read error. J is TRBJ2-5 and V is TRBV7-9, with no clear D. Germline V CDR1 and CDR2: SEHNR, FQNEAQ (reference sequence). This CDR3 comprises 15 residues. The CDR3 bases are TGTGCCAGCAGCTTAGGGACCCTAGGTCAAGAGACCCGGTACTTC. Amino acids: CASSLGTLGQETRYF.

The gene calls are TRBV7-2 and TRBJ2-1; TRBD1 or TRBD2 may be the D gene (5 bases each). The germline CDR1 and CDR2 sequences are SGHTA and FQGNSA. The length of the CDR3 is 15 residues. V was shortened by 5 bases and J by 8 bases, with 19 bases between the two germline ends. The CDR3 loop reads CASSPSGLYSDEQFF. The CDR3 nucleotides are TGTGCCAGCAGCCCCTCGGGGCTCTATTCGGATGAGCAGTTCTTC.

This clonotype was picked up a small number of times. The chain recombines TRBV6-6 with TRBJ2-1; 11 nucleotides match TRBD2. The CDR3 is 16 amino acids. V shed 2 bases and J 6 bases; nucleotides not matched to a gene: 6. From germline, CDR1 is MNHNY and CDR2 SVGAGI (reference sequence). CDR3 residues: CASSYGVTSGINEQFF. CDR3 nucleotide sequence: TGTGCCAGCAGTTACGGCGTGACTAGCGGGATCAATGAGCAGTTCTTC.

In this sample, this clonotype turned up once. The rearrangement joins TRBV7-2 to TRBJ2-3, with 12 bases aligning to TRBD1. V gave up 7 bases and J gave up 5 bases; unmatched junction bases: 10. CDR3 length: 16 amino acids. The germline gives CDR1 SGHTA, CDR2 FQGNSA. The CDR3 protein is CASIARGTGGGDTQYF. The CDR3 DNA reads TGTGCCAGCATCGCAAGGGGGACAGGGGGCGGAGATACGCAGTATTTT.

The V gene is TRBV24-1, the J gene TRBJ2-5, with 7 nucleotides matching TRBD2. The CDR3 has 17 amino acids. CDR1 KGHDR and CDR2 SFDVKD come from the germline V gene. The V gene end was trimmed by 3 bases and the J gene end by 0 bases; junction bases not matched to a gene: 9. The CDR3 DNA reads TGTGCCACCAGTGATCCCGGGGTGGGGGGGGACCAAGAGACCCAGTACTTC. Its translation is CATSDPGVGGDQETQYF.

This clonotype turned up a few times. This chain joins TRBV7-6 and TRBJ2-3; the match to TRBD1 covers 7 bases. Per germline, CDR1 SGHVS and CDR2 FNYEAQ. Trimming at V came to 0 bases and at J to 1 base, leaving 7 bases not matched to a gene. The CDR3 is 17 residues long. The chain's CDR3 is CASSLALQGRGTDTQYF. The CDR3 bases are TGTGCCAGCAGCTTAGCTTTACAGGGGCGCGGCACAGATACGCAGTATTTT.